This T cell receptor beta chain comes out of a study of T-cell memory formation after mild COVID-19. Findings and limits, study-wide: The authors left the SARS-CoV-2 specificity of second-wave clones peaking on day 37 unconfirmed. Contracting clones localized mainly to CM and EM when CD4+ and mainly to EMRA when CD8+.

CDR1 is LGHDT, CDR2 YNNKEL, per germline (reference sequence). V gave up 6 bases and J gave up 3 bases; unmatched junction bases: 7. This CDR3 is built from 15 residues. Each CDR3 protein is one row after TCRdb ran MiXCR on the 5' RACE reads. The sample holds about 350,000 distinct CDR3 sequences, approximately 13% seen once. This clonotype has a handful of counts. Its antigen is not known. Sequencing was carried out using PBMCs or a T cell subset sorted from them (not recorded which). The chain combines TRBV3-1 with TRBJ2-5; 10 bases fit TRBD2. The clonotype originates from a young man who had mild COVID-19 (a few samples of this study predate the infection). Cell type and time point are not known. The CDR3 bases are TGTGCCAGCAGAACCGGACTAGCGGAAAAAGAGACCCAGTACTTC. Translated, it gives CASRTGLAEKETQYF.